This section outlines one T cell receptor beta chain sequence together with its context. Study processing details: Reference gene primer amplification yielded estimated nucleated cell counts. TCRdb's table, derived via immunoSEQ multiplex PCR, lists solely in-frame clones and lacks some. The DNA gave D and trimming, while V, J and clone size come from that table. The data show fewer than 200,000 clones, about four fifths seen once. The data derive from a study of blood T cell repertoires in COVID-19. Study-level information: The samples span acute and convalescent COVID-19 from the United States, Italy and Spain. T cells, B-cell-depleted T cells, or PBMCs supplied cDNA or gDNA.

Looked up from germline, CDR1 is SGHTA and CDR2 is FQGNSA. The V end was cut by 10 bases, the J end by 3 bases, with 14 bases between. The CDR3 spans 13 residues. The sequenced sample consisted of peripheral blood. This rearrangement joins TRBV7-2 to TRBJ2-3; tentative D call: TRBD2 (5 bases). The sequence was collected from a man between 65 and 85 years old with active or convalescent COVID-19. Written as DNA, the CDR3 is TGTGCCAAAGCGCGGCCGGGAACAGATACGCAGTATTTT. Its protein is CAKARPGTDTQYF.